This TCR beta chain comes out of a study of blood T cell repertoires in COVID-19. Whole-study context: There were acute and convalescent COVID-19 samples, and they came from the United States, Italy and Spain. The analysed material was cDNA or gDNA that came from T cells, B-cell-depleted T cells, or PBMCs.

Germline loops: CDR1 SNHLY, CDR2 FYNNEI. The germline V and J ends were trimmed by 3 bases and 3 bases, with 11 bases remaining between them. This CDR3 comprises 14 residues. This clone was seen only a few times. Methods used by the authors: How many nucleated cells were present was estimated from reference gene primer amplification. Clones were read by immunoSEQ multiplex PCR, and TCRdb kept only the in-frame ones, dropping some. That table is the source of V, J and clone size, and D and trimming were worked out from the DNA. The sample lists about 390,000 clones, more than 70% occurring once. Followed longitudinally, the Seattle patients had been enrolled during active infection.

The chain couples TRBV2 to TRBJ1-1; the D gene is possibly TRBD1 (5 bases). The receptor was derived from a woman aged 55-69 years with COVID-19, enrolled during active disease. The sequenced sample was peripheral blood. The CDR3 reads CASSDKGWYTEAFF. In DNA form, the CDR3 reads TGTGCCAGCAGTGATAAGGGGTGGTACACTGAAGCTTTCTTT. The full variable domain, with the rest looked up from reference TRBV2 and TRBJ1-1, is EPEVTQTPSHQVTQMGQEVILRCVPISNHLYFYWYRQILGQKVEFLVSFYNNEISEKSEIFDDQFSVERPDGSNFTLKIRSTKLEDSAMYFCASSDKGWYTEAFFGQGTRLTVV.